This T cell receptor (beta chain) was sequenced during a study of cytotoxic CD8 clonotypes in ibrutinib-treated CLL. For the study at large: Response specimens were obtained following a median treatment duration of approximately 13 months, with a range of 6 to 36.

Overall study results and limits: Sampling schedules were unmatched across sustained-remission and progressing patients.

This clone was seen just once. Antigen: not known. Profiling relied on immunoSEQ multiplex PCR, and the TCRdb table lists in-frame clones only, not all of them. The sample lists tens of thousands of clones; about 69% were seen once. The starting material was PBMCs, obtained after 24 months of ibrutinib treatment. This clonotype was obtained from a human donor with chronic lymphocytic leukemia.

As DNA, the CDR3 is TGTGCCATCAGTGAGTCCGTGGGCATTAATCAGCCCCAGCATTTT. The encoded protein is CAISESVGINQPQHF. J is TRBJ1-5 and V is TRBV10-3; no clear D. Germline CDR1 is ENHRY and CDR2 is SYGVKD. The CDR3 loop spans 15 amino acids. Trimming took 0 bases from V and 4 from J, leaving 10 bases between them.